Below, 10 T cell receptor beta chains from the same sample are listed, as sequenced in a study of blood T cell repertoires in COVID-19. The data were produced by immunoSEQ multiplex PCR, yet TCRdb's version contains in-frame clones alone and is incomplete. The sample lists 15,000 to 20,000 clones; 90% to 95% were seen once. Sequencing was carried out using peripheral blood. These receptors were obtained from a man aged 55 to 70 with active COVID-19.

V usage is TRBV3-1 (or the pseudogene TRBV3-2) and J usage is TRBJ1-6, with D tentatively TRBD1 (5 bases). CDR1 is LGHDT and CDR2 is YNNKEL in the germline V gene (reference sequence). The CDR3 is made up of 14 amino acids. V was trimmed by 3 bases and J by 10 bases, leaving 13 bases between them. In nucleotides, the CDR3 is TGTGCCAGCAGCCAGCAAGGGGAAGTGTCACCCCTCCACTTT. Translating gives CASSQQGEVSPLHF.

The chain couples TRBV12-3 or TRBV12-4 to TRBJ2-5; the D gene is possibly TRBD2 (6 bases). This CDR3 comprises 13 residues. Trimming took 6 bases from V and 1 from J, leaving 9 bases between them. This chain's CDR3 is CASRAGTQETQYF. The CDR3 DNA follows: TGTGCCAGCAGGGCGGGGACCCAAGAGACCCAGTACTTC.

J is TRBJ1-2 and V is TRBV19; D is undetermined. Germline CDR1 reads LNHDA; CDR2 reads SQIVND (reference sequence). Between the trimmed V and J ends, which lost 1 base and 0 bases, there was a span of 6 bases. This CDR3 is built from 14 residues. The CDR3 nucleotides are TGTGCCAGTAGTATAGGCAGCGCTAACTATGGCTACACCTTC. Translating it yields CASSIGSANYGYTF.

This clone was detected once. This sequence joins TRBV7-6 and TRBJ2-5, with a weak D call TRBD1 (6 bases). The CDR3 consists of 13 residues. V was trimmed by 1 base and J by 5 bases, leaving 8 bases between them. Germline V gene sequence: CDR1 SGHVS, CDR2 FNYEAQ. The CDR3 spells CASSLGGRETQYF. The CDR3 DNA reads as TGTGCCAGCAGCTTAGGGGGGCGGGAGACCCAGTACTTC.

V gene TRBV10-3 combines with J gene TRBJ2-1; 10 bases are shared with TRBD2. Germline V gene sequence: CDR1 ENHRY, CDR2 SYGVKD. The length of the CDR3 is 16 residues. With 3 bases clipped from V and 8 bases from J, the junction kept 10 bases outside the gene matches. CDR3 sequence reads: CAISDSSSGGPDEQFF. The CDR3 region has the DNA TGTGCCATCAGTGACTCGTCTAGCGGGGGACCCGATGAGCAGTTCTTC.

The chain is built from TRBV5-1 and TRBJ2-3; TRBD2 matches 8 bases. The ends lost 2 bases at V and 2 bases at J; junction bases unmatched: 4. The CDR3 loop spans 15 amino acids. The germline CDR1 and CDR2 sequences are SGHRS and YFSETQ. DNA for the CDR3: TGCGCCAGCAGCTTTACAGCGGGGGACACAGATACGCAGTATTTT. Its translation: CASSFTAGDTDTQYF.

This rearrangement joins TRBV13 to TRBJ2-2; 9 nucleotides match TRBD1. This CDR3 spans 15 amino acids. Trimming took 2 bases from V and 6 from J; bases not matched to a gene: 4. From germline, CDR1 is PRHDT and CDR2 FYEKMQ (reference sequence). The DNA for the CDR3 is TGTGCCAGCAGCTTATGGGACAGGGACGCCGGGGAGCTGTTTTTT. Its translation is CASSLWDRDAGELFF.

CDR3 region: CASSLPGVWGYTF. The CDR3 nucleotides read TGTGCCAGCAGTTTACCAGGGGTCTGGGGCTACACCTTC. The chain joins TRBV28 to TRBJ1-2; possible D gene TRBD1, 6 bases. V gave up 2 bases and J gave up 8 bases, with 12 bases separating them. The germline CDR1 and CDR2 sequences are MDHEN and SYDVKM. CDR3 size: 13 residues.

V gene TRBV6-6 combines with J gene TRBJ1-2; D perhaps matches TRBD1 (6 bases). With 6 bases removed from V and 4 bases from J, the gap between germline ends came to 12 bases. The CDR3 contains 13 residues. Germline V lookup: CDR1 MNHNY, CDR2 SVGAGI (reference sequence). CDR3 DNA: TGTGCCAGCAGCCCAGGACAGACCTATGGCTACACCTTC. Amino acid sequence: CASSPGQTYGYTF.

The chain uses TRBV3-1 (or the pseudogene TRBV3-2) and TRBJ1-6; no firm D call. There are 14 residues in the CDR3. The germline V gene encodes CDR1 LGHDT and CDR2 YNNKEL (reference sequence). Trimming removed 4 bases at V and 0 bases at J, with 4 bases between. The CDR3 DNA sequence: TGTGCCAGCAGCCGGAGCTCCTATAATTCACCCCTCCACTTT. Protein: CASSRSSYNSPLHF.